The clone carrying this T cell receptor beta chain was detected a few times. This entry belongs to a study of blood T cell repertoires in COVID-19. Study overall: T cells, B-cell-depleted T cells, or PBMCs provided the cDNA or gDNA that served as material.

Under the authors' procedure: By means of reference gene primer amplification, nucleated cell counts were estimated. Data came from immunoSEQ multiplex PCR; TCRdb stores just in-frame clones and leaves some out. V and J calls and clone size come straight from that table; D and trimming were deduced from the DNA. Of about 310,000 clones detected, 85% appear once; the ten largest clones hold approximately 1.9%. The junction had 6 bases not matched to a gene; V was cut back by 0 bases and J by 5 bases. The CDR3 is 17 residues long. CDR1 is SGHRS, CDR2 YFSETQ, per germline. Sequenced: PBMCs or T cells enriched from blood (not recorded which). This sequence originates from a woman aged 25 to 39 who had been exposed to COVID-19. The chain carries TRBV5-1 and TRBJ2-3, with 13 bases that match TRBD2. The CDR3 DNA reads TGCGCCAGCAGCTTGGTGGGGACTAGCGGGATGAAAGATACGCAGTATTTT. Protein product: CASSLVGTSGMKDTQYF.